Listed below are T cell receptor beta chains from one sample, sequenced in a study of blood T cell repertoires in COVID-19. Sequencing used immunoSEQ multiplex PCR; TCRdb keeps in-frame clones, though not all of them. This table holds under 250,000 clones, around 84% found once. The sample was peripheral blood. Receptor source: a man aged 50-60 years who had recovered from COVID-19. The CDR3 runs from the conserved cysteine through the conserved F or W. The order of the fields is CDR3 protein, CDR3 DNA, D gene, J gene, clone size, V gene. A D gene is named only where the DNA matches it firmly. Clone size is shown for a subset of rows, as once, few, many or a class of expanded clone.

cdr3_aa: CATSRTTGGAVREAFF; cdr3_nt: TGTGCCACCAGCAGAACCACAGGGGGCGCGGTCAGGGAAGCTTTCTTT; d_call: TRBD1; j_call: TRBJ1-1; clone_size: few; v_call: TRBV15
cdr3_aa: CASSRGQGKTMNTEAFF; cdr3_nt: TGTGCCAGCAGTCGAGGACAGGGGAAGACGATGAACACTGAAGCTTTCTTT; d_call: TRBD1; j_call: TRBJ1-1; clone_size: .; v_call: TRBV27
cdr3_aa: CASNRDRDNEQYF; cdr3_nt: TGTGCCAGCAACCGGGACAGGGACAACGAGCAGTACTTC; d_call: TRBD1; j_call: TRBJ2-7; clone_size: .; v_call: TRBV6-5
cdr3_aa: CASSPGVNTGELFF; cdr3_nt: TGTGCCAGCAGCCCGGGGGTTAACACCGGGGAGCTGTTTTTT; d_call: .; j_call: TRBJ2-2; clone_size: .; v_call: TRBV3-1/TRBV3-2
cdr3_aa: CSVLSRRRVGRETQYF; cdr3_nt: TGCAGCGTTCTAAGTCGCCGGAGGGTAGGGCGAGAGACCCAGTACTTC; d_call: .; j_call: TRBJ2-5; clone_size: .; v_call: TRBV29-1
cdr3_aa: CASLGQTNQPQHF; cdr3_nt: TGCGCCAGCTTAGGACAAACAAATCAGCCCCAGCATTTT; d_call: .; j_call: TRBJ1-5; clone_size: .; v_call: TRBV10-2
cdr3_aa: CSVARLAGVTYNEQFF; cdr3_nt: TGCAGCGTTGCGCGATTAGCGGGCGTAACCTACAATGAGCAGTTCTTC; d_call: TRBD2; j_call: TRBJ2-1; clone_size: .; v_call: TRBV29-1
cdr3_aa: CASNLGERTDTQYF; cdr3_nt: TGTGCCAGTAACCTGGGAGAGCGCACAGATACGCAGTATTTT; d_call: .; j_call: TRBJ2-3; clone_size: .; v_call: TRBV19
cdr3_aa: CASSQVQGLGYGYTF; cdr3_nt: TGTGCCAGCAGCCAAGTCCAGGGGCTCGGCTATGGCTACACCTTC; d_call: .; j_call: TRBJ1-2; clone_size: few; v_call: TRBV3-1/TRBV3-2
cdr3_aa: CASRISGRGEQFF; cdr3_nt: TGTGCCAGCAGGATTAGCGGGAGGGGTGAGCAGTTCTTC; d_call: TRBD2; j_call: TRBJ2-1; clone_size: .; v_call: TRBV6-5
cdr3_aa: CASAGDTYNSPLHF; cdr3_nt: TGTGCTAGTGCCGGCGACACCTATAATTCACCCCTCCACTTT; d_call: .; j_call: TRBJ1-6; clone_size: .; v_call: TRBV12-5
cdr3_aa: CASTGKGAGVGFTDTQYF; cdr3_nt: TGTGCCAGCACCGGAAAAGGGGCGGGAGTGGGGTTCACAGATACGCAGTATTTT; d_call: TRBD2; j_call: TRBJ2-3; clone_size: .; v_call: TRBV2
cdr3_aa: CATSDPRGPNYGYTF; cdr3_nt: TGTGCCACCAGTGACCCCAGGGGACCGAACTATGGCTACACCTTC; d_call: .; j_call: TRBJ1-2; clone_size: .; v_call: TRBV24-1
cdr3_aa: CASSLQGTAHSPLHF; cdr3_nt: TGTGCCAGCAGTTTACAGGGAACGGCCCATTCACCCCTCCACTTT; d_call: .; j_call: TRBJ1-6; clone_size: .; v_call: TRBV6-5
cdr3_aa: CASSLWLAGNNEQFF; cdr3_nt: TGTGCCAGCAGTTTATGGCTAGCGGGGAACAATGAGCAGTTCTTC; d_call: TRBD2; j_call: TRBJ2-1; clone_size: once; v_call: TRBV28
cdr3_aa: CASSYPGGKETQYF; cdr3_nt: TGTGCCAGCAGCTACCCGGGGGGCAAGGAGACCCAGTACTTC; d_call: .; j_call: TRBJ2-5; clone_size: .; v_call: TRBV11-3
cdr3_aa: CASSLGLAGSTYEQYF; cdr3_nt: TGTGCCAGCAGCTTAGGACTAGCGGGCTCAACCTACGAGCAGTACTTC; d_call: TRBD2; j_call: TRBJ2-7; clone_size: .; v_call: TRBV7-8
cdr3_aa: CASSPSAGAVYEQYF; cdr3_nt: TGTGCCAGCAGCCCTTCGGCGGGGGCCGTCTACGAGCAGTACTTC; d_call: .; j_call: TRBJ2-7; clone_size: .; v_call: TRBV14
cdr3_aa: CASNPRQGNEQFF; cdr3_nt: TGTGCCAGCAACCCTCGACAGGGGAATGAGCAGTTCTTC; d_call: TRBD1; j_call: TRBJ2-1; clone_size: .; v_call: TRBV9
cdr3_aa: CASSHHSGGGADTQYF; cdr3_nt: TGCGCCAGCAGCCACCACTCAGGGGGCGGGGCAGATACGCAGTATTTT; d_call: TRBD1; j_call: TRBJ2-3; clone_size: once; v_call: TRBV4-1
cdr3_aa: CASSLGGEVAETQYF; cdr3_nt: TGTGCCAGCAGTTTAGGAGGGGAGGTGGCGGAGACCCAGTACTTC; d_call: .; j_call: TRBJ2-5; clone_size: .; v_call: TRBV28
cdr3_aa: CATSDPQAGGGETQYF; cdr3_nt: TGTGCCACCAGTGACCCGCAGGCGGGGGGGGGAGAGACCCAGTACTTC; d_call: TRBD2; j_call: TRBJ2-5; clone_size: .; v_call: TRBV24-1
cdr3_aa: CASSLRGGDSATYEQYF; cdr3_nt: TGTGCCAGCAGTTTACGGGGGGGGGACAGTGCTACCTACGAGCAGTACTTC; d_call: .; j_call: TRBJ2-7; clone_size: .; v_call: TRBV27
cdr3_aa: CASSLTGANTGELFF; cdr3_nt: TGTGCCAGCAGTTTGACAGGGGCGAACACCGGGGAGCTGTTTTTT; d_call: TRBD1; j_call: TRBJ2-2; clone_size: .; v_call: TRBV6-5
cdr3_aa: CASSLAGLAIGDTQYF; cdr3_nt: TGTGCCAGCAGTCTGGCGGGTCTAGCGATAGGAGATACGCAGTATTTT; d_call: .; j_call: TRBJ2-3; clone_size: .; v_call: TRBV28
cdr3_aa: CASSLGQGGYEQYF; cdr3_nt: TGCGCCAGCAGCTTGGGGCAGGGTGGCTACGAGCAGTACTTC; d_call: .; j_call: TRBJ2-7; clone_size: once; v_call: TRBV5-1
cdr3_aa: CAISEGRPNYGYTF; cdr3_nt: TGTGCCATCAGTGAGGGCAGGCCTAACTATGGCTACACCTTC; d_call: .; j_call: TRBJ1-2; clone_size: .; v_call: TRBV10-3
cdr3_aa: CASSPRTGPEKLFF; cdr3_nt: TGTGCCAGCAGCCCCCGGACAGGGCCTGAAAAACTGTTTTTT; d_call: TRBD1; j_call: TRBJ1-4; clone_size: few; v_call: TRBV6-6
cdr3_aa: CASSSPRRGRHNGYTF; cdr3_nt: TGTGCCAGCAGCTCACCCCGGAGAGGGAGGCATAATGGCTACACCTTC; d_call: .; j_call: TRBJ1-2; clone_size: .; v_call: TRBV11-2
cdr3_aa: CASSKGAYNEQFF; cdr3_nt: TGTGCCAGCTCGAAGGGAGCGTACAATGAGCAGTTCTTC; d_call: .; j_call: TRBJ2-1; clone_size: .; v_call: TRBV18
cdr3_aa: CASSPGQNSNQPQHF; cdr3_nt: TGTGCCAGCAGCCCGGGACAGAATAGCAATCAGCCCCAGCATTTT; d_call: TRBD1; j_call: TRBJ1-5; clone_size: .; v_call: TRBV5-8
cdr3_aa: CASSQAGLANQETQYF; cdr3_nt: TGTGCCAGCAGCCAGGCGGGACTAGCGAACCAAGAGACCCAGTACTTC; d_call: TRBD2; j_call: TRBJ2-5; clone_size: .; v_call: TRBV3-1/TRBV3-2
cdr3_aa: CASSTQGTGNTIYF; cdr3_nt: TGTGCCAGCAGCACTCAGGGAACTGGAAACACCATATATTTT; d_call: .; j_call: TRBJ1-3; clone_size: .; v_call: TRBV21-1
cdr3_aa: CASSLIGVGANVLTF; cdr3_nt: TGTGCCAGCAGTTTAATAGGGGTTGGGGCCAACGTCCTGACTTTC; d_call: .; j_call: TRBJ2-6; clone_size: .; v_call: TRBV28
cdr3_aa: CASSLGRASGRVEQFF; cdr3_nt: TGTGCCAGCAGCTTAGGACGGGCTAGCGGGAGGGTTGAGCAGTTCTTC; d_call: TRBD2; j_call: TRBJ2-1; clone_size: .; v_call: TRBV11-2
cdr3_aa: CASSLSGAGTDTQYF; cdr3_nt: TGTGCCAGCAGCTTATCAGGAGCGGGCACAGATACGCAGTATTTT; d_call: .; j_call: TRBJ2-3; clone_size: once; v_call: TRBV7-9
cdr3_aa: CASSLNAVGGYEQYF; cdr3_nt: TGCGCCAGCAGCTTGAACGCAGTCGGAGGCTACGAGCAGTACTTC; d_call: .; j_call: TRBJ2-7; clone_size: .; v_call: TRBV5-1
cdr3_aa: CSSGDTNTEAFF; cdr3_nt: TGCAGCTCCGGGGACACGAACACTGAAGCTTTCTTT; d_call: .; j_call: TRBJ1-1; clone_size: .; v_call: TRBV29-1
cdr3_aa: CASSLIPGTGDLETQYF; cdr3_nt: TGTGCCAGCAGCTTGATCCCCGGGACAGGGGATTTGGAGACCCAGTACTTC; d_call: TRBD1; j_call: TRBJ2-5; clone_size: once; v_call: TRBV7-2
cdr3_aa: CASTGTGSTDTQYF; cdr3_nt: TGTGCCAGCACCGGGACAGGAAGCACAGATACGCAGTATTTT; d_call: TRBD1; j_call: TRBJ2-3; clone_size: .; v_call: TRBV6-5
cdr3_aa: CASSVGLAKSYEQYF; cdr3_nt: TGTGCCAGCAGCGTAGGGTTAGCGAAATCCTACGAGCAGTACTTC; d_call: .; j_call: TRBJ2-7; clone_size: .; v_call: TRBV9
cdr3_aa: CSVQGTNTEAFF; cdr3_nt: TGCAGCGTCCAGGGAACGAACACTGAAGCTTTCTTT; d_call: .; j_call: TRBJ1-1; clone_size: few; v_call: TRBV29-1
cdr3_aa: CATSDPSGTAYGYTF; cdr3_nt: TGTGCCACCAGTGATCCTTCCGGGACAGCTTATGGCTACACCTTC; d_call: TRBD1; j_call: TRBJ1-2; clone_size: .; v_call: TRBV24-1
cdr3_aa: CASSLYLPTGSSSYNSPLHF; cdr3_nt: TGTGCCAGCAGTCTTTACCTACCTACAGGGTCAAGCTCCTATAATTCACCCCTCCACTTT; d_call: .; j_call: TRBJ1-6; clone_size: .; v_call: TRBV28
cdr3_aa: CASSSTRNNEQFF; cdr3_nt: TGTGCCAGCAGCTCTACTAGGAACAATGAGCAGTTCTTC; d_call: .; j_call: TRBJ2-1; clone_size: .; v_call: TRBV7-2
cdr3_aa: CASSMAGGGRTDTQYF; cdr3_nt: TGTGCCAGCAGCATGGCAGGTGGCGGGAGGACCGATACGCAGTATTTT; d_call: TRBD2; j_call: TRBJ2-3; clone_size: .; v_call: TRBV7-8
cdr3_aa: CASSPYQETQYF; cdr3_nt: TGTGCCAGCAGCCCGTACCAAGAGACCCAGTACTTC; d_call: .; j_call: TRBJ2-5; clone_size: .; v_call: TRBV28
cdr3_aa: CASSLTGAVTYGYTF; cdr3_nt: TGTGCCAGCAGCCTTACAGGGGCCGTCACCTATGGCTACACCTTC; d_call: TRBD1; j_call: TRBJ1-2; clone_size: .; v_call: TRBV3-1/TRBV3-2
cdr3_aa: CASSLVSGSDEQFF; cdr3_nt: TGCGCCAGCAGCTTGGTTAGCGGGAGTGATGAGCAGTTCTTC; d_call: TRBD2; j_call: TRBJ2-1; clone_size: .; v_call: TRBV5-1
cdr3_aa: CASSESGGGELFF; cdr3_nt: TGCGCCAGCAGTGAGTCGGGAGGCGGGGAGCTGTTTTTT; d_call: .; j_call: TRBJ2-2; clone_size: once; v_call: TRBV10-1
cdr3_aa: CATSRDATGVLYF; cdr3_nt: TGTGCCACCAGCAGAGATGCCACAGGTGTTTTGTACTTC; d_call: .; j_call: TRBJ2-4; clone_size: .; v_call: TRBV15
cdr3_aa: CASSARGPNEKLFF; cdr3_nt: TGTGCCAGCAGTGCCAGGGGTCCTAATGAAAAACTGTTTTTT; d_call: .; j_call: TRBJ1-4; clone_size: .; v_call: TRBV27
cdr3_aa: CAISTGAQETQYF; cdr3_nt: TGTGCCATTTCGACAGGGGCACAAGAGACCCAGTACTTC; d_call: TRBD1; j_call: TRBJ2-5; clone_size: .; v_call: TRBV24-1